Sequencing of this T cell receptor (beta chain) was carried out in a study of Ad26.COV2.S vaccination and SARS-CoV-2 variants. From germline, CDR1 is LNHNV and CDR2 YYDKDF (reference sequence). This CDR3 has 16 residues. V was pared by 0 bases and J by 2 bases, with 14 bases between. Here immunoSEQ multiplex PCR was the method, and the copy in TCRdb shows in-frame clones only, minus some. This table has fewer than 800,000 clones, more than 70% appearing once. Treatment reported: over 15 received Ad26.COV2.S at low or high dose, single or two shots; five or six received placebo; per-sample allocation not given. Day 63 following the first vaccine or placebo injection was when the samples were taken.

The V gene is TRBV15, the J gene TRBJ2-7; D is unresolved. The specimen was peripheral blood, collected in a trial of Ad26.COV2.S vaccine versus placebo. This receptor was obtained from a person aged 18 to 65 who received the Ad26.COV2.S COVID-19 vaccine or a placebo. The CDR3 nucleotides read TGTGCCACCAGCAGAGATATCTCGGACGGTACCTACGAGCAGTACTTC. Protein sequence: CATSRDISDGTYEQYF.